This T cell receptor (beta chain) derives from a study of post-analysis software for immune sequencing data. Study-wide findings and caveats: Comparison of patients with controls showed five or six TRBV segments more frequent in patients, TRBV5-6, TRBV5-1 and TRBV20-1 among them.

This clonotype occurred a few times. Its specificity is not known. Deletions cut 6 bases from V and 1 base from J, with 14 bases between. The germline CDR1 and CDR2 sequences are DFQATT and SNEGSKA (reference sequence). There are 14 residues in the CDR3. Included in the TCR beta cDNA libraries were unique molecular identifiers. TCRdb re-called the PCR reads through MiXCR, storing one row per CDR3 protein. The table shows roughly 800,000 distinct CDR3 sequences, with approximately 44% occurring only once. This TCR derives from a girl under 18 with multiple sclerosis. J is TRBJ2-3 and V is TRBV20-1; perhaps TRBD2 as D (6 bases). The material sequenced was blood. The CDR3 spells CSAPGEVRTDTQYF. As DNA, the CDR3 is TGCAGTGCCCCCGGGGAGGTCCGCACAGATACGCAGTATTTT.